These T cell receptor beta chains were read from a single sample in a study of blood T cell repertoires in COVID-19. TCRdb's copy holds only in-frame clones and misses some; the assay was immunoSEQ multiplex PCR. This sample has tens of thousands of clones, with around 87% found just once. Input material: peripheral blood. Receptors originate from a human donor in a cohort sampled during active COVID-19. The donor label of this sample is uncertain. The CDR3 runs from the conserved cysteine through the conserved F or W. A D gene is named only where the DNA matches it firmly. Part of the rows lack a size; the others show once, few, many or a class for expanded clones.

.	TRBV3-1/TRBV3-2	.	TRBJ2-2	TGTGCCAGCAGCCAACGTGAGGGGGCCGGGGAGCTGTTTTTT	CASSQREGAGELFF
.	TRBV19	.	TRBJ1-5	TGTGCCAGTAGTAACCGGGAGACCAGCAATCAGCCCCAGCATTTT	CASSNRETSNQPQHF
.	TRBV10-3	.	TRBJ2-7	TGTGCCATCAGTACCCGGGGAGGCGTCTCCTACGAGCAGTACTTC	CAISTRGGVSYEQYF
.	TRBV2	TRBD1	TRBJ2-7	TGTGCCAGCAGTGAATCGGGACAGGGGTCCTACGAGCAGTACTTC	CASSESGQGSYEQYF
few	TRBV25-1	.	TRBJ1-1	TGTGCCAGCCTCTCACACCGCACTGAAGCTTTCTTT	CASLSHRTEAFF
.	TRBV7-3	TRBD2	TRBJ2-5	TGTGCCAGCAGCCCAGCGGGGGGGCTGGAGACCCAGTACTTC	CASSPAGGLETQYF
.	TRBV24-1	TRBD1	TRBJ1-2	TGTGCCACCAGTGACCAGGACAGGGGCTATGGCTACACCTTC	CATSDQDRGYGYTF
few	TRBV9	.	TRBJ1-4	TGTGCCAGCAGCCCCCCTACTAATGAAAAACTGTTTTTT	CASSPPTNEKLFF
.	TRBV4-3	.	TRBJ2-1	TGCGCCAGCAGCCAAGGCCTAGCGTACATCAAGTTCTTC	CASSQGLAYIKFF
once	TRBV2	TRBD2	TRBJ2-1	TGTGCCAGCAGTGAGGGGCGGGGGGTACCCTACAATGAGCAGTTCTTC	CASSEGRGVPYNEQFF
.	TRBV5-6	.	TRBJ1-1	TGTGCCAGCAGCTTTCCCCAGGGGTGGGCTGAAGCTTTCTTT	CASSFPQGWAEAFF
.	TRBV6-5	TRBD2	TRBJ2-7	TGTGCCAGCAGTTACCGAGAGCGGGGGGCCCCCTACGAGCAGTACTTC	CASSYRERGAPYEQYF
once	TRBV27	TRBD2	TRBJ2-1	TGTGCCAGCAGTTTATCGGGGACTAGTTACAATGAGCAGTTCTTC	CASSLSGTSYNEQFF
.	TRBV12-3/TRBV12-4	.	TRBJ2-7	TGTGCCAGCAGGAGGAGGGAATCCGGCGAGCAGTACTTC	CASRRRESGEQYF
.	TRBV27	.	TRBJ1-3	TGTGCCAGCAGTTTTTCGGGATCTGGAAACACCATATATTTT	CASSFSGSGNTIYF
.	TRBV3-1/TRBV3-2	TRBD2	TRBJ2-5	TGTGCCAGCAGCCAAGATTGGGCAGCGGGGGAACAAGAGACCCAGTACTTC	CASSQDWAAGEQETQYF
.	TRBV9	TRBD1	TRBJ2-1	TGTGCCAGCAGCGTAGCTACCCGGACAGGGGACAATGAGCAGTTCTTC	CASSVATRTGDNEQFF
.	TRBV11-3	TRBD2	TRBJ2-5	TGTGCCAGCAGCCTCTACTCAAGCGGGGGTGGAGAGACCCAGTACTTC	CASSLYSSGGGETQYF
.	TRBV12-3/TRBV12-4	.	TRBJ1-5	TGTGCCAGCAGTTGGACTGATCAGCCCCAGCATTTT	CASSWTDQPQHF
.	TRBV9	.	TRBJ2-1	TGTGCCAGCAGCGTAGCCCGTTACAATGAGCAGTTCTTC	CASSVARYNEQFF
.	TRBV6-6	TRBD1	TRBJ2-7	TGTGCCAGCAGTTACCGAGGGGGCGGGTTCGACGAGCAGTACTTC	CASSYRGGGFDEQYF
.	TRBV14	.	TRBJ1-3	TGTGCCAGCAGCCAAGTTAAGGGGTCAGGAAACACCATATATTTT	CASSQVKGSGNTIYF
.	TRBV5-4	.	TRBJ1-6	TGTGCCAGCAGCTCATACAGGGTTAATTCACCCCTCCACTTT	CASSSYRVNSPLHF
once	TRBV10-3	TRBD1	TRBJ2-7	TGTGCCATCAGCCCGCCGGGACAGGGCCACGAGCAGTACTTC	CAISPPGQGHEQYF
.	TRBV20-1	.	TRBJ1-2	TGCAGTGCTAGTCCTAGCGGGAGGGGGACATATGGCTACACCTTC	CSASPSGRGTYGYTF
.	TRBV19	TRBD1	TRBJ1-5	TGTGCCAGTAGCCCCTGGACAGGGTCGGGCAATCAGCCCCAGCATTTT	CASSPWTGSGNQPQHF
once	TRBV27	TRBD1	TRBJ1-2	TGTGCCAGCAGTTTATCGGGGCAGGGGGGATACTATGGCTACACCTTC	CASSLSGQGGYYGYTF
.	TRBV5-1	TRBD1	TRBJ1-6	TGCGCCAGCAGCCCAAATTGGGACAGGGGGAATTCACCCCTCCACTTT	CASSPNWDRGNSPLHF
.	TRBV6-1	.	TRBJ2-3	TGTGCCAGCAGTGAAGTTGGGGCAGCAACAGATACGCAGTATTTT	CASSEVGAATDTQYF
.	TRBV12-3/TRBV12-4	.	TRBJ1-2	TGTGCCAGCAGTCCCGGCAGGGTAAGAAGCTACACCTTC	CASSPGRVRSYTF
.	TRBV4-2	TRBD1	TRBJ1-2	TGTGCCAGCAGCCAAGAGGGACAGGGCAATTATGGCTACACCTTC	CASSQEGQGNYGYTF
.	TRBV9	.	TRBJ2-3	TGTGCCAGCACCACGGGACATTACACAGATACGCAGTATTTT	CASTTGHYTDTQYF
.	TRBV21-1	.	TRBJ2-1	TGTGCCAGCAGCAAAGCGCTTGGGCAGGTCCCTGGGGCGGAGCAGTTCTTC	CASSKALGQVPGAEQFF
.	TRBV10-3	TRBD2	TRBJ2-5	TGTGCCATCAGTGGGTCTGGGACTAGCGGGGGGGCCTCGGAGACCCAGTACTTC	CAISGSGTSGGASETQYF
.	TRBV6-5	.	TRBJ2-1	TGTGCCAGCAGTCAGTACAATGAGCAGTTCTTC	CASSQYNEQFF
.	TRBV2	TRBD1	TRBJ2-1	TGTGCCAGCAGTTGGGACAGGGGTTTGTACAATGAGCAGTTCTTC	CASSWDRGLYNEQFF
.	TRBV7-6	TRBD1	TRBJ2-1	TGTGCCAGCAGCTTCGGACAGGGTACGGGGGCGGAGCAGTTCTTC	CASSFGQGTGAEQFF
.	TRBV7-8	.	TRBJ1-2	TGTGCCAGCAGCCCAGGATCAGTTAGTGGCTACACCTTC	CASSPGSVSGYTF
.	TRBV10-3	TRBD1	TRBJ2-1	TGTGCCATCAGTGGCAGACAGGGGGAGGGACAAAGGCAGTTCTTC	CAISGRQGEGQRQFF
.	TRBV7-9	TRBD1	TRBJ1-1	TGTGCCAGCAGCCCCTCGACAGGGGGGAACACTGAAGCTTTCTTT	CASSPSTGGNTEAFF
.	TRBV19	TRBD1	TRBJ1-5	TGTGCCAGTAGTAGGGGGGACAGTAGCAATCAGCCCCAGCATTTT	CASSRGDSSNQPQHF